Following are 15 T cell receptor beta chains from one sample sequenced in a study of blood T cell repertoires in COVID-19. Some clones are missing from TCRdb's copy, which holds only in-frame ones; the method was immunoSEQ multiplex PCR. The sample records under 110,000 clones, about 89% being singletons. The source material was peripheral blood. The receptors derive from a man in his fifties with acute or convalescent COVID-19.

The genes are TRBV7-2 and TRBJ2-3; possible D gene TRBD2, 6 bases. The V gene lost 3 bases and the J gene lost 3 bases, with 10 bases spanning the gap. This CDR3 is 14 amino acids long. CDR1 and CDR2 (germline): SGHTA, FQGNSA. The CDR3 protein is CASSFIGTTDTQYF. The CDR3 nucleotides read TGTGCCAGCAGCTTTATAGGGACTACAGATACGCAGTATTTT.

The rearrangement links TRBV5-4 to TRBJ1-3, with D possibly matching TRBD1 (6 bases). V was trimmed by 0 bases and J by 2 bases, leaving 9 bases between them. Germline V gives CDR1 SGHNT, CDR2 YYREEE (reference sequence). CDR3 length equals 15 residues. The CDR3 nucleotides are TGTGCCAGCAGCTTGGGCCCAGGGGCTGGAAACACCATATATTTT. It encodes CASSLGPGAGNTIYF.

This sequence joins TRBV2 and TRBJ2-7; 8 positions agree with TRBD1. J gave up 3 bases and V 6 bases, and 10 bases lay outside the gene matches. The CDR3 sequence is 15 residues long. The germline CDR1 and CDR2 sequences are SNHLY and FYNNEI. The CDR3 DNA follows: TGTGCCAGCAGCCTCCAGGGGGCGGGGTACTACGAGCAGTACTTC. Amino acid sequence: CASSLQGAGYYEQYF.

This clone was counted once. The gene calls are TRBV5-1 and TRBJ1-3; 8 bases agree with TRBD1. Germline CDR1 and CDR2: SGHRS and YFSETQ. Trimming removed 4 bases from V and 4 bases from J; junction bases left unmatched: 7. CDR3 size: 15 residues. The CDR3 nucleotides are TGCGCCAGCAGCCTCGGACAGGGTGTAGGAAACACCATATATTTT. Translating it yields CASSLGQGVGNTIYF.

The chain combines TRBV6-5 with TRBJ1-2; 7 bases align to TRBD1. This CDR3 has 12 residues. The V gene end was trimmed by 6 bases and the J gene end by 8 bases; junction bases not matched to a gene: 6. In germline, CDR1 is MNHEY, CDR2 SVGAGI. The CDR3, as DNA: TGTGCCAGCAGAACAGGGGTCTTGGGCTACACCTTC. It codes for CASRTGVLGYTF.

This chain joins TRBV6-5 and TRBJ2-4; D perhaps matches TRBD1 (5 bases). The germline V gene has CDR1 MNHEY and CDR2 SVGAGI. CDR3 length: 14 residues. Trimming removed 6 bases at V and 0 bases at J, with 9 bases between. The CDR3 loop reads CASSLGLAKNIQYF. As DNA, the CDR3 is TGTGCCAGCAGCCTGGGGCTAGCCAAAAACATTCAGTACTTC.

The chain couples TRBV19 to TRBJ2-6; a possible D gene is TRBD1 (5 bases). Germline V lookup: CDR1 LNHDA, CDR2 SQIVND (reference sequence). The CDR3 sequence is 16 residues long. V lost 1 base, J lost 2 bases, and 9 bases lay in between. CDR3 loop: CASSIVPRAGANVLTF. The CDR3 DNA reads as TGTGCCAGTAGTATAGTCCCCAGGGCTGGGGCCAACGTCCTGACTTTC.

The chain links TRBV19 to TRBJ1-6; D unclear. This CDR3 has 13 amino acids. Germline V gene sequence: CDR1 LNHDA, CDR2 SQIVND (reference sequence). V dropped 6 bases and J dropped 6 bases, with 9 bases sitting between them. The CDR3 DNA reads TGTGCCAGTAGACCGGGTCGTAATTCACCCCTCCACTTT. Translated: CASRPGRNSPLHF.

This rearrangement joins TRBV2 to TRBJ1-1; no firm D call. Germline values: CDR1 SNHLY, CDR2 FYNNEI. V dropped 7 bases and J dropped 0 bases, with 9 bases sitting between them. The CDR3 has 13 residues. CDR3 in amino acids: CASTQVLNTEAFF. The CDR3, as DNA: TGTGCCAGCACGCAGGTTTTGAACACTGAAGCTTTCTTT. The variable domain in full, completed from reference TRBV2 and TRBJ1-1, reads EPEVTQTPSHQVTQMGQEVILRCVPISNHLYFYWYRQILGQKVEFLVSFYNNEISEKSEIFDDQFSVERPDGSNFTLKIRSTKLEDSAMYFCASTQVLNTEAFFGQGTRLTVV.

The chain recombines TRBV2 with TRBJ2-3, with 11 nucleotides matching TRBD2. The junction had 9 bases not matched to a gene; V was cut back by 6 bases and J by 1 base. In germline, CDR1 is SNHLY, CDR2 FYNNEI. The CDR3 is 17 residues long. This CDR3 is CASSRDLLAGGTDTQYF. Written as DNA, the CDR3 is TGTGCCAGCAGCAGAGATTTACTAGCGGGGGGCACAGATACGCAGTATTTT.

This sequence joins TRBV4-1 and TRBJ1-5, with D tentatively TRBD1 (6 bases). This CDR3 region has 17 residues. Deletions cut 1 base from V and 3 bases from J, with 16 bases between. Germline V gene sequence: CDR1 MGHRA, CDR2 YSYEKL. The CDR3 region is CASSQVTGGRPNQPQHF. DNA for the CDR3: TGCGCCAGCAGCCAAGTTACGGGGGGCCGGCCCAATCAGCCCCAGCATTTT.

CDR3 coding DNA: TGTGCCAGCAGCCAAGCGGGTAGCAATCAGCCCCAGCATTTT. Translating gives CASSQAGSNQPQHF. The J gene is TRBJ1-5, the V gene TRBV3-1 (or the pseudogene TRBV3-2); D call uncertain. The CDR3 sequence is 14 residues long. Trimming removed 1 base at V and 0 bases at J, with 4 bases between. Germline CDR1 is LGHDT and CDR2 is YNNKEL (reference sequence).

Turning to this clone: One end of the junction does not line up with germline, which may come from a read error. This rearrangement joins TRBV6-1 to TRBJ2-1; D is perhaps TRBD1 (6 bases). Germline lookup yields CDR1 MNHNS and CDR2 SASEGT. CDR3 length: 16 residues. CDR3 sequence reads: CASSEEPGHLYNEQFF. The CDR3 DNA reads TGTGCCAGCAGCGAAGAACCGGGACACCTATACAATGAGCAGTTCTTC.

V and J are TRBV27 and TRBJ2-2; TRBD1 matches 11 bases. This CDR3 contains 18 residues. Trimming at V came to 5 bases and at J to 6 bases, leaving 14 bases not matched to a gene. CDR1 MNHEY and CDR2 SMNVEV come from the germline V gene (reference sequence). DNA of the CDR3: TGTGCCAGCAGTCTCCGGACAGGGGGCGTAAGGTTTCCCGGGGAGCTGTTTTTT. Translated, it gives CASSLRTGGVRFPGELFF.

J is TRBJ2-4 and V is TRBV5-1; 10 positions match TRBD1. With V trimmed by 6 bases and J by 1 base, 7 bases remained unmatched. CDR1 SGHRS and CDR2 YFSETQ come from the germline V gene. This CDR3 has 16 residues. This CDR3 is CASTPDRGLAKNIQYF. The DNA of the CDR3 is TGCGCCAGCACCCCCGACAGGGGGCTTGCCAAAAACATTCAGTACTTC.